The text below deals with one T cell receptor (beta chain). One end of the junction is discordant with germline, which a read error may explain. This record comes from a study of CD8 T cells in Susac syndrome. The RNA input was roughly 0.5 to 1 ug, and it was reverse transcribed with random hexamers. Coverage of TCR beta CDR3 amplification by immunoSEQ multiplex PCR extended to 54 Vbeta and 13 Jbeta. MiXCR, run by TCRdb on the immunoSEQ multiplex PCR reads, gives a single entry per CDR3 protein. The table shows about 300,000 distinct CDR3 sequences, with about 88% occurring only once. The germline V gene has CDR1 SSHAT and CDR2 FNYEAQ (reference sequence). This CDR3 contains 15 residues. CD8+ and CD4+ T cells from blood underwent TCR beta sequencing, which was carried out in a high-throughput format. The multiple sclerosis control group was made up of treatment-naive patients with stable or active relapsing-remitting disease.

The sequenced sample was CD8+ T cells from PBMCs. This sequence originates from a human donor with multiple sclerosis. The rearrangement joins TRBV7-7 to TRBJ2-7; the match to TRBD1 covers 7 bases. The CDR3 loop reads CASSLRTGSSYEQYF. CDR3 coding DNA: TGTGCTAGCAGCTTAAGGACAGGAAGCTCCTACGAGCAGTACTTC.